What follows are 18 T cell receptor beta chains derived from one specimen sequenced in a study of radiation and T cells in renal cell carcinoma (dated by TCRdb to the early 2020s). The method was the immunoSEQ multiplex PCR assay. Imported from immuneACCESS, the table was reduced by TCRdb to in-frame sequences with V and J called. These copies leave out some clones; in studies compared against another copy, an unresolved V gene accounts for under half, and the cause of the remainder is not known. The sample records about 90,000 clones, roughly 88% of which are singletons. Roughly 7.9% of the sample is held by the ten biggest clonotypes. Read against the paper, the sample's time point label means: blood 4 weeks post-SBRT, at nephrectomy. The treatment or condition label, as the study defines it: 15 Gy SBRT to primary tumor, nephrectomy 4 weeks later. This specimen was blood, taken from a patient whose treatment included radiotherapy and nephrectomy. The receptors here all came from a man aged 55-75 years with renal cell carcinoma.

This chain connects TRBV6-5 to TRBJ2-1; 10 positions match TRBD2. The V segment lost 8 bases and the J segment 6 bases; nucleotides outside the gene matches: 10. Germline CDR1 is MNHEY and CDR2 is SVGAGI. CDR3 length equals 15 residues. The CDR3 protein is CASSQAGGLSNEQFF. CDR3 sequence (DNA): TGTGCCAGCTCACAAGCGGGAGGGCTTAGCAATGAGCAGTTCTTC.

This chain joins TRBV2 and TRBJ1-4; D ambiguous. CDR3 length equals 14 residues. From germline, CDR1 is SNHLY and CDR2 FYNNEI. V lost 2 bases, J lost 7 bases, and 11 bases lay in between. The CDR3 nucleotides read TGTGCCAGCAGTGAACGTACCCGAGGTGAAAAACTGTTTTTT. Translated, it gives CASSERTRGEKLFF.

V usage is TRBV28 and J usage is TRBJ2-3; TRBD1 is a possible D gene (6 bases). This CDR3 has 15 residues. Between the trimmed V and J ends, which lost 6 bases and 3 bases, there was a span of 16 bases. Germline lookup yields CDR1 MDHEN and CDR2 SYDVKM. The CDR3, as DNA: TGTGCCAGCAGCCAACAGGGTAGGGTAACAGATACGCAGTATTTT. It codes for CASSQQGRVTDTQYF.

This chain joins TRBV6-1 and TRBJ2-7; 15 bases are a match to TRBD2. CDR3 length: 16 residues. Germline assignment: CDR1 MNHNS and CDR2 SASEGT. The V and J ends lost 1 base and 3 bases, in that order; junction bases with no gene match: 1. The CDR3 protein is CASSEGGLAGGYEQYF. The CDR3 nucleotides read TGTGCCAGCAGTGAAGGGGGACTAGCGGGAGGCTACGAGCAGTACTTC.

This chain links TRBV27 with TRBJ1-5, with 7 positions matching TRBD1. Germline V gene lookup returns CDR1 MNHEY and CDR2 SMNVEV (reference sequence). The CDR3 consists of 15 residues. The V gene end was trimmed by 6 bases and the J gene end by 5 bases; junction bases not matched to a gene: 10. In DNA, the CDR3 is TGTGCCAGCAGCCCCCGACAGGGTGTTGATCAGCCCCAGCATTTT. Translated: CASSPRQGVDQPQHF.

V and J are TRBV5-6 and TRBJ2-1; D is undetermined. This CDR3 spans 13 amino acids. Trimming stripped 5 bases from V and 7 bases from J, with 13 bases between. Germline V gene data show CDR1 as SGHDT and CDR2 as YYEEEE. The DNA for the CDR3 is TGTGCCAGCAGTCTAGGCCCAGAGAATGAGCAGTTCTTC. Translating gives CASSLGPENEQFF.

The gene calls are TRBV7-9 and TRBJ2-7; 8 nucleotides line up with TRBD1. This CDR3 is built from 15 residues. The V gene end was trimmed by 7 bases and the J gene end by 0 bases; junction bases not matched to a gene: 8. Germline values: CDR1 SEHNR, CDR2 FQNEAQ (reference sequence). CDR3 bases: TGTGCCAGCACGATCGGACAGGGACGCTCCTACGAGCAGTACTTC. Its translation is CASTIGQGRSYEQYF.

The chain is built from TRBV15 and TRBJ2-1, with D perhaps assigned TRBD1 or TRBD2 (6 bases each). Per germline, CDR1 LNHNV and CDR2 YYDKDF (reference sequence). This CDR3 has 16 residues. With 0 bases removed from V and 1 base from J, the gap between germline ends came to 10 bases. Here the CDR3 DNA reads TGTGCCACCAGCAGAGATACAGGGAGGTCCTACAATGAGCAGTTCTTC. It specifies CATSRDTGRSYNEQFF.

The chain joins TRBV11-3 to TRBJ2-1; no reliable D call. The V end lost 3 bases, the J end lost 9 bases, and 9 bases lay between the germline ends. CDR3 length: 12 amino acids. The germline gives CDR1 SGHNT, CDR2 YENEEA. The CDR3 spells CASSLYLGEQFF. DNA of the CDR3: TGTGCCAGCAGCTTGTACCTTGGTGAGCAGTTCTTC.

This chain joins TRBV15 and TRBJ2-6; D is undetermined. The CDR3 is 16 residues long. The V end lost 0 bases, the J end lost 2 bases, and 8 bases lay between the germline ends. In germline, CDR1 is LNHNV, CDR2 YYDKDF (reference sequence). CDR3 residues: CATSRDLRAGANVLTF. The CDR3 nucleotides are TGTGCCACCAGCAGAGATCTAAGGGCTGGGGCCAACGTCCTGACTTTC.

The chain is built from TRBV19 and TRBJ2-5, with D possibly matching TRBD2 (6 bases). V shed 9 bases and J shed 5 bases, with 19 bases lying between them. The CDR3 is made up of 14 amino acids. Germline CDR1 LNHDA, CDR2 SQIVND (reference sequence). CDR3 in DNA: TGTGCCAGGGGGGGTACTTCATCGGCGGAGACCCAGTACTTC. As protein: CARGGTSSAETQYF.

The DNA for the CDR3 is TGTGCCAGCAGCCAGTGGGCTAGCGGGTCCTACGAGCAGTACTTC. It codes for CASSQWASGSYEQYF. V gene TRBV5-4 combines with J gene TRBJ2-7; 8 nucleotides line up with TRBD2. Germline CDR1 is SGHNT and CDR2 is YYREEE (reference sequence). CDR3 length: 15 amino acids. V shed 4 bases and J 1 base; nucleotides not matched to a gene: 7.

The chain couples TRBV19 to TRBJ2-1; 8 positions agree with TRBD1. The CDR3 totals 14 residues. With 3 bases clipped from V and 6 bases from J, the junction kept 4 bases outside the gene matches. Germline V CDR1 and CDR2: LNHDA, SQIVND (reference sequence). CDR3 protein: CASSIQGASNEQFF. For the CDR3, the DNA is TGTGCCAGTAGTATTCAGGGGGCGTCCAATGAGCAGTTCTTC.

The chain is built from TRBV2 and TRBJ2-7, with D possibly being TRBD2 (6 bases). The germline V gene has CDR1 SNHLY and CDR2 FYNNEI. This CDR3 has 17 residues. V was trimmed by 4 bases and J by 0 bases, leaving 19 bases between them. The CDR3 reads CASSVRRLADPSYEQYF. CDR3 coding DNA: TGTGCCAGCAGTGTTAGGCGATTAGCGGATCCCTCCTACGAGCAGTACTTC.

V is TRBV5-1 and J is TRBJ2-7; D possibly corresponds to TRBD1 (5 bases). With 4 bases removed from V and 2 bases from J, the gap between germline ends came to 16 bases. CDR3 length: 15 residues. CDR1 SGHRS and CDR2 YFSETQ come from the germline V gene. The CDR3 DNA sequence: TGCGCCAGCAGCCCAAGGGGTGGGGCAACCTACGAGCAGTACTTC. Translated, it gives CASSPRGGATYEQYF.

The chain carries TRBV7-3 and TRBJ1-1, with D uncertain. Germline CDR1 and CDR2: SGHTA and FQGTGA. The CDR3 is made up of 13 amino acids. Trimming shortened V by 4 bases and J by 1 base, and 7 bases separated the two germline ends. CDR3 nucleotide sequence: TGTGCCAGCAGCTACCACGGGAACACTGAAGCTTTCTTT. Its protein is CASSYHGNTEAFF. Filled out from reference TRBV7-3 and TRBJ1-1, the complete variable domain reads GAGVSQTPSNKVTEKGKYVELRCDPISGHTALYWYRQSLGQGPEFLIYFQGTGAADDSGLPNDRFFAVRPEGSVSTLKIQRTERGDSAVYLCASSYHGNTEAFFGQGTRLTVV.

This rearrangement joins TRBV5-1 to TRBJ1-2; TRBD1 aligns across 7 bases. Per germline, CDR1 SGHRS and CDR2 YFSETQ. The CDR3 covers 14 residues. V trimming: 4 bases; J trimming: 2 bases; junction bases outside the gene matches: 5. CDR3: CASSSSQGNYGYTF. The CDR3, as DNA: TGCGCCAGCAGCAGTTCACAGGGGAACTATGGCTACACCTTC. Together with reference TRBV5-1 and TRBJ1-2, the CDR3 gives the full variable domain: KAGVTQTPRYLIKTRGQQVTLSCSPISGHRSVSWYQQTPGQGLQFLFEYFSETQRNKGNFPGRFSGRQFSNSRSEMNVSTLELGDSALYLCASSSSQGNYGYTFGSGTRLTVV.

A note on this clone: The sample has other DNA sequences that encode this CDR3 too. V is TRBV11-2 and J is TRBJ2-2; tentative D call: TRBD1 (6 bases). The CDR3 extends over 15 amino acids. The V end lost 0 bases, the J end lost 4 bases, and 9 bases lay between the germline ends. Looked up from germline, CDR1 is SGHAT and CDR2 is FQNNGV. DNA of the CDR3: TGTGCCAGCAGCTTAGACAGGGGAAGCACCGGGGAGCTGTTTTTT. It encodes CASSLDRGSTGELFF.